What follows are 3 T cell receptor beta chains derived from one specimen sequenced in a study of blood T cell repertoires in COVID-19 (dated by TCRdb to the early 2020s). Library method: the immunoSEQ multiplex PCR assay. The table comes from immuneACCESS by way of TCRdb, which keeps in-frame sequences with V and J called. Part of the clones is missing from these tables; in studies checked, under half for an unresolved V gene and the rest for unknown reasons. This sample gives some 150,000 clones in total; about 84% of them show up just once. 5.5% to 7% of the sample lies in the top ten. What was sequenced was peripheral blood. The receptors shown here come from a human donor in a cohort sampled during active COVID-19.

The chain has TRBV4-2 and TRBJ2-1; 8 bases are a match to TRBD2. Per germline, CDR1 LGHNA and CDR2 YNFKEQ. Trimming cost V 2 bases and J 4 bases; bases outside gene matches: 4. The CDR3 extends over 15 amino acids. CDR3 protein: CASSQSGGVYNEQFF. DNA of the CDR3: TGTGCCAGCAGCCAAAGCGGGGGCGTATACAATGAGCAGTTCTTC.

The chain links TRBV7-2 to TRBJ1-4; 7 bases fit TRBD1. Trimming removed 5 bases from V and 7 bases from J; junction bases left unmatched: 13. This CDR3 region has 16 residues. The V gene's germline CDR1 is SGHTA and CDR2 FQGNSA. CDR3 in amino acids: CASSLGQLGQSEKLFF. The CDR3 DNA follows: TGTGCCAGCAGCCTAGGTCAGCTGGGACAGAGTGAAAAACTGTTTTTT.

As for this clone: The germline gene is not matched at one end of the junction; a read error may be the cause. The chain recombines TRBV5-1 with TRBJ1-4; D is possibly TRBD1 (5 bases). The germline V gene encodes CDR1 SGHRS and CDR2 YFSETQ. The CDR3 is made up of 12 amino acids. The CDR3: CASSPGGERLFF. The CDR3 DNA is TGCGCCAGCAGCCCGGGAGGGGAAAGACTGTTTTTT.